This entry features one T cell receptor beta chain sequence. Its target is not known. The data are from a study of graft-versus-host responses after intestinal transplantation. Study-level information: Transplant types were multivisceral, liver-intestinal, or isolated intestinal. Recipients uniformly received anti-thymocyte globulin induction, followed by tacrolimus and steroids for three to four years. Study observations and caveats: Across patients carrying graft-donor T cell macrochimerism, allografts held high graft-versus-host to host-versus-graft clonal ratios. Present in recipient marrow, GvH clones included some that appeared first in ileum or blood.

Per the germline V gene, CDR1 is SGHRS and CDR2 is YFSETQ. The CDR3 contains 17 residues. V was clipped by 1 base and J by 0 bases, with 17 bases between them. Generated by immunoSEQ multiplex PCR, the TCRdb table keeps only in-frame clones and is missing some. The top ten clones hold about 0.95% of a sample with some 97,000 clones, about 88% of them seen once. The chain has TRBV5-1 and TRBJ2-7; a possible D gene is TRBD1 (5 bases). The TCR sequence derives from a human donor who was the organ donor for an intestinal transplant. Specimen: unstimulated CD4+ T cells sorted from spleen or lymph node cells, collected before transplant. The CDR3, as DNA: TGCGCCAGCAGCTTGCAGGGTGCAGTAACGAGCTCCTACGAGCAGTACTTC. Residues: CASSLQGAVTSSYEQYF.